Listed below are T cell receptor beta chains from one sample, sequenced in a study of CD8 T cells in Susac syndrome. TCRdb processed the immunoSEQ multiplex PCR reads anew with MiXCR; each CDR3 protein has one entry. The sample has approximately 220,000 distinct CDR3 sequences; about 94% are singletons. Sequencing input: CD8+ T cells from PBMCs. The origin of the receptors is a human donor with multiple sclerosis. Each CDR3 is given with its conserved first and last residue. The order of the fields is D gene, clone size, J gene, V gene, CDR3 protein, CDR3 DNA. D genes are given only for firm matches. The size entry is marked missing in some rows and otherwise reads once, few, many or a size class.

d_gene: .; abundance: once; j_gene: TRBJ1-2; v_gene: TRBV20-1; CDR3aa: CSARAGGAYYGYTF; CDR3nt: TGCAGTGCTAGAGCGGGGGGGGCCTACTATGGCTACACCTTC
d_gene: .; abundance: .; j_gene: TRBJ1-1; v_gene: TRBV6-5; CDR3aa: CASRPFGTPNTEAFF; CDR3nt: TGTGCCAGCAGACCCTTCGGGACACCGAACACTGAAGCTTTCTTT
d_gene: .; abundance: .; j_gene: TRBJ2-1; v_gene: TRBV9; CDR3aa: CASSEDLQGTSYNEQFF; CDR3nt: TGTGCCAGCAGCGAAGACTTACAAGGGACGTCCTACAATGAGCAGTTCTTC
d_gene: .; abundance: .; j_gene: TRBJ1-2; v_gene: TRBV13; CDR3aa: CATQLGVGGNYGYTF; CDR3nt: TGTGCCACCCAACTAGGAGTGGGGGGCAACTATGGCTACACCTTC
d_gene: TRBD2; abundance: once; j_gene: TRBJ2-7; v_gene: TRBV7-9; CDR3aa: CASSPPPAGVSIGTYEQYF; CDR3nt: TGTGCCAGCAGCCCCCCTCCAGCGGGAGTAAGCATAGGCACCTACGAGCAGTACTTC
d_gene: .; abundance: .; j_gene: TRBJ2-1; v_gene: TRBV30; CDR3aa: CAWSVGRAINEQFF; CDR3nt: TGTGCCTGGAGTGTAGGGCGGGCGATCAATGAGCAGTTCTTC
d_gene: TRBD2; abundance: .; j_gene: TRBJ2-5; v_gene: TRBV7-6; CDR3aa: CASSLAASGGAMGPQYF; CDR3nt: TGTGCCAGCAGCTTAGCGGCTAGCGGGGGGGCAATGGGTCCCCAGTACTTC
d_gene: .; abundance: once; j_gene: TRBJ2-3; v_gene: TRBV5-4; CDR3aa: CASSPGGLTDTQYF; CDR3nt: TGTGCCAGCAGCCCCGGAGGACTCACAGATACGCAGTATTTT
d_gene: TRBD2; abundance: .; j_gene: TRBJ2-3; v_gene: TRBV6-5; CDR3aa: CASSYSENAGGTDTQYF; CDR3nt: TGTGCCAGCAGTTACTCCGAGAACGCGGGGGGAACAGATACGCAGTATTTT
d_gene: TRBD1; abundance: .; j_gene: TRBJ2-2; v_gene: TRBV2; CDR3aa: CASSDSSINRDRENTGELFF; CDR3nt: TGTGCCAGCAGTGACAGTAGCATAAACCGGGACAGGGAGAACACCGGGGAGCTGTTTTTT
d_gene: TRBD2; abundance: .; j_gene: TRBJ2-1; v_gene: TRBV5-1; CDR3aa: CASSFLADLYNEQFF; CDR3nt: TGCGCCAGCAGCTTCCTAGCGGACCTCTACAATGAGCAGTTCTTC
d_gene: TRBD1; abundance: .; j_gene: TRBJ2-3; v_gene: TRBV7-9; CDR3aa: CASSSVLVGQADTQYF; CDR3nt: TGTGCCAGCAGCTCCGTACTAGTAGGACAGGCAGATACGCAGTATTTT
d_gene: .; abundance: .; j_gene: TRBJ2-3; v_gene: TRBV5-6; CDR3aa: CASSPVLGQGLTDTQYF; CDR3nt: TGTGCCAGCAGCCCGGTGTTGGGGCAGGGGCTCACAGATACGCAGTATTTT
d_gene: .; abundance: .; j_gene: TRBJ1-2; v_gene: TRBV6-5; CDR3aa: CASSPVGGGYGYTF; CDR3nt: TGTGCCAGCAGTCCGGTGGGGGGGGGCTATGGCTACACCTTC
d_gene: TRBD1; abundance: .; j_gene: TRBJ2-5; v_gene: TRBV20-1; CDR3aa: CSVSDRLEETQYF; CDR3nt: TGCAGTGTTTCGGACAGGCTCGAAGAGACCCAGTACTTC
d_gene: TRBD1; abundance: .; j_gene: TRBJ2-7; v_gene: TRBV6-5; CDR3aa: CASSYSLTGGPYEQYF; CDR3nt: TGTGCCAGCAGTTACTCGTTGACAGGGGGGCCCTACGAGCAGTACTTC
d_gene: .; abundance: .; j_gene: TRBJ2-1; v_gene: TRBV30; CDR3aa: CAWSGLGFYNEQFF; CDR3nt: TGTGCCTGGTCGGGCCTCGGATTCTACAATGAGCAGTTCTTC
d_gene: .; abundance: .; j_gene: TRBJ2-7; v_gene: TRBV27; CDR3aa: CASGGTPYYEQYF; CDR3nt: TGTGCCAGCGGCGGGACACCTTACTACGAGCAGTACTTC
d_gene: TRBD2; abundance: .; j_gene: TRBJ2-1; v_gene: TRBV29-1; CDR3aa: CSVPPGGLADEQFF; CDR3nt: TGCAGCGTTCCGCCTGGGGGACTAGCGGATGAGCAGTTCTTC
d_gene: TRBD1; abundance: .; j_gene: TRBJ1-2; v_gene: TRBV6-6; CDR3aa: CASSPRQGGYGYTF; CDR3nt: TGTGCCAGCAGTCCGCGGCAGGGGGGCTATGGCTACACCTTC
d_gene: .; abundance: few; j_gene: TRBJ1-5; v_gene: TRBV7-9; CDR3aa: CASRAGKWGNQPQHF; CDR3nt: TGTGCCAGCAGGGCAGGAAAATGGGGCAATCAGCCCCAGCATTTT
d_gene: .; abundance: .; j_gene: TRBJ2-5; v_gene: TRBV6-5; CDR3aa: CASSYSNRETQYF; CDR3nt: TGTGCCAGCAGTTACTCAAATAGGGAGACCCAGTACTTC
d_gene: .; abundance: .; j_gene: TRBJ1-5; v_gene: TRBV7-8; CDR3aa: CASSWSSVQPQHF; CDR3nt: TGTGCCAGCTCGTGGAGTTCGGTGCAGCCCCAGCATTTT
d_gene: .; abundance: once; j_gene: TRBJ2-2; v_gene: TRBV19; CDR3aa: CASSILAIPNTGELFF; CDR3nt: TGTGCCAGTAGTATTTTAGCTATCCCGAACACCGGGGAGCTGTTTTTT
d_gene: .; abundance: .; j_gene: TRBJ2-3; v_gene: TRBV10-3; CDR3aa: CATQDQAYTDTQYF; CDR3nt: TGTGCCACTCAAGACCAGGCTTACACAGATACGCAGTATTTT
d_gene: TRBD1; abundance: few; j_gene: TRBJ2-7; v_gene: TRBV18; CDR3aa: CASSPGTGVDEQYF; CDR3nt: TGTGCCAGCTCTCCCGGGACAGGGGTTGACGAGCAGTACTTC
d_gene: TRBD1; abundance: .; j_gene: TRBJ2-7; v_gene: TRBV7-3; CDR3aa: CANSATGGEDEQYF; CDR3nt: TGTGCCAACAGCGCGACAGGGGGCGAGGACGAGCAGTACTTC
d_gene: .; abundance: once; j_gene: TRBJ2-5; v_gene: TRBV11-1; CDR3aa: CASSLGSWDSQETQYF; CDR3nt: TGTGCCAGCAGCTTAGGATCGTGGGACTCACAAGAGACCCAGTACTTC
d_gene: .; abundance: .; j_gene: TRBJ2-2; v_gene: TRBV15; CDR3aa: CATSLGGSGELFF; CDR3nt: TGTGCCACCAGTCTAGGGGGGTCCGGGGAGCTGTTTTTT
d_gene: .; abundance: few; j_gene: TRBJ2-7; v_gene: TRBV29-1; CDR3aa: CSVQDTGGTYEQYF; CDR3nt: TGCAGCGTGCAGGACACCGGGGGTACCTACGAGCAGTACTTC
d_gene: .; abundance: .; j_gene: TRBJ2-3; v_gene: TRBV27; CDR3aa: CASSLRSPAASTDTQYF; CDR3nt: TGTGCCAGCAGTTTAAGGAGTCCGGCAGCTAGCACAGATACGCAGTATTTT
d_gene: .; abundance: .; j_gene: TRBJ1-1; v_gene: TRBV14; CDR3aa: CASSHGRVAEAFF; CDR3nt: TGTGCCAGCAGCCATGGAAGAGTGGCTGAAGCTTTCTTT
d_gene: .; abundance: .; j_gene: TRBJ2-7; v_gene: TRBV10-2; CDR3aa: CASSESAGEQYF; CDR3nt: TGCGCCAGCAGTGAGTCGGCGGGGGAGCAGTACTTC
d_gene: .; abundance: once; j_gene: TRBJ2-5; v_gene: TRBV7-9; CDR3aa: CASSLDVGTKETQYF; CDR3nt: TGTGCCAGCAGCTTAGACGTAGGGACCAAAGAGACCCAGTACTTC
d_gene: TRBD2; abundance: .; j_gene: TRBJ2-5; v_gene: TRBV20-1; CDR3aa: CSARGGTSAQETQYF; CDR3nt: TGCAGTGCTAGAGGTGGGACTAGCGCGCAAGAGACCCAGTACTTC
d_gene: .; abundance: .; j_gene: TRBJ1-5; v_gene: TRBV30; CDR3aa: CAWSYVYNQPQHF; CDR3nt: TGTGCCTGGAGTTACGTTTACAATCAGCCCCAGCATTTT
d_gene: .; abundance: .; j_gene: TRBJ2-1; v_gene: TRBV19; CDR3aa: CASSIILLGNEQFF; CDR3nt: TGTGCCAGTAGTATAATCCTGTTGGGCAATGAGCAGTTCTTC
d_gene: TRBD2; abundance: .; j_gene: TRBJ2-7; v_gene: TRBV20-1; CDR3aa: CSATMTSGRQYEQYF; CDR3nt: TGCAGTGCTACCATGACTAGCGGGAGACAATACGAGCAGTACTTC
d_gene: TRBD1; abundance: .; j_gene: TRBJ1-2; v_gene: TRBV20-1; CDR3aa: CSARPTGEDGYTF; CDR3nt: TGCAGTGCTAGACCCACAGGGGAGGATGGCTACACCTTC
d_gene: .; abundance: .; j_gene: TRBJ2-2; v_gene: TRBV7-9; CDR3aa: CASSLAYSIGELFF; CDR3nt: TGTGCCAGCAGCTTAGCGTATAGTATCGGGGAGCTGTTTTTT
d_gene: .; abundance: once; j_gene: TRBJ2-1; v_gene: TRBV27; CDR3aa: CASSQKLVRVHEQFF; CDR3nt: TGTGCCAGCAGCCAAAAATTGGTCAGGGTCCATGAGCAGTTCTTC
d_gene: .; abundance: .; j_gene: TRBJ2-7; v_gene: TRBV7-9; CDR3aa: CASSLNTYEQYF; CDR3nt: TGTGCCAGCAGCTTAAACACCTACGAGCAGTACTTC
d_gene: .; abundance: .; j_gene: TRBJ2-7; v_gene: TRBV9; CDR3aa: CASSVEPGVYEQYF; CDR3nt: TGTGCCAGCAGCGTAGAACCTGGAGTTTACGAGCAGTACTTC
d_gene: .; abundance: .; j_gene: TRBJ2-2; v_gene: TRBV4-2; CDR3aa: CASSQDEDLNTGELFF; CDR3nt: TGTGCCAGCAGCCAAGATGAGGACTTGAACACCGGGGAGCTGTTTTTT
d_gene: TRBD2; abundance: .; j_gene: TRBJ2-6; v_gene: TRBV4-2; CDR3aa: CASSPKGLAGKGVGANVLTF; CDR3nt: TGTGCCAGCAGCCCCAAGGGACTAGCGGGGAAGGGGGTGGGGGCCAACGTCCTGACTTTC
d_gene: TRBD1; abundance: .; j_gene: TRBJ2-3; v_gene: TRBV7-8; CDR3aa: CASVPGGPDTQYF; CDR3nt: TGTGCCAGCGTCCCAGGGGGCCCAGATACGCAGTATTTT
d_gene: .; abundance: .; j_gene: TRBJ1-4; v_gene: TRBV11-2; CDR3aa: CASSPGRGSAANEKLFF; CDR3nt: TGTGCCAGCAGCCCCGGGCGGGGTTCGGCAGCTAATGAAAAACTGTTTTTT
d_gene: TRBD1; abundance: .; j_gene: TRBJ1-2; v_gene: TRBV9; CDR3aa: CASSPTGGSNYGYTF; CDR3nt: TGTGCCAGCAGCCCCACAGGGGGCTCAAACTATGGCTACACCTTC
d_gene: TRBD1; abundance: .; j_gene: TRBJ2-7; v_gene: TRBV6-5; CDR3aa: CASSSGQGAGEQYF; CDR3nt: TGTGCCAGCAGCTCGGGACAGGGGGCGGGCGAGCAGTACTTC
d_gene: .; abundance: .; j_gene: TRBJ1-1; v_gene: TRBV15; CDR3aa: CATSGGRDTEAFF; CDR3nt: TGTGCCACGTCCGGGGGGCGCGACACTGAAGCTTTCTTT
d_gene: .; abundance: .; j_gene: TRBJ2-3; v_gene: TRBV10-3; CDR3aa: CAISERSTDTQYF; CDR3nt: TGTGCCATCAGTGAGCGGAGCACAGATACGCAGTATTTT
d_gene: .; abundance: .; j_gene: TRBJ2-5; v_gene: TRBV5-6; CDR3aa: CASSLDGFQETQYF; CDR3nt: TGTGCCAGCAGCTTGGATGGGTTTCAAGAGACCCAGTACTTC
d_gene: .; abundance: .; j_gene: TRBJ2-1; v_gene: TRBV21-1; CDR3aa: CASLLGTDLSFF; CDR3nt: TGTGCCAGCCTCCTCGGGACGGACTTGTCGTTCTTC
d_gene: .; abundance: .; j_gene: TRBJ2-7; v_gene: TRBV6-2/TRBV6-3; CDR3aa: CASSYGGPYEQYF; CDR3nt: TGTGCCAGCAGTTACGGGGGGCCGTACGAGCAGTACTTC
d_gene: TRBD2; abundance: .; j_gene: TRBJ2-5; v_gene: TRBV5-6; CDR3aa: CASSRVGFSGEETQYF; CDR3nt: TGTGCCAGCAGCCGTGTGGGTTTTAGCGGGGAAGAGACCCAGTACTTC
d_gene: .; abundance: .; j_gene: TRBJ1-1; v_gene: TRBV7-9; CDR3aa: CASSGRGHQSEAFF; CDR3nt: TGTGCCAGCAGCGGCAGGGGACACCAATCTGAAGCTTTCTTT
d_gene: .; abundance: .; j_gene: TRBJ1-2; v_gene: TRBV4-1; CDR3aa: CASSQDSSGWEDGYTF; CDR3nt: TGCGCCAGCAGCCAAGATTCTTCAGGGTGGGAGGATGGCTACACCTTC
d_gene: TRBD2; abundance: .; j_gene: TRBJ2-1; v_gene: TRBV3-1; CDR3aa: CASSPVSGGADEQFF; CDR3nt: TGTGCCAGCAGCCCCGTAAGCGGGGGGGCCGATGAGCAGTTCTTC
d_gene: .; abundance: .; j_gene: TRBJ2-3; v_gene: TRBV12-2; CDR3aa: CASRFLLAFCYTQYF; CDR3nt: TGTGCAAGTCGCTTCTTACTAGCATTCTGCTATACGCAGTATTTT
d_gene: TRBD1; abundance: .; j_gene: TRBJ2-3; v_gene: TRBV12-3/TRBV12-4; CDR3aa: CASSLVMGQSTDTQYF; CDR3nt: TGTGCCAGCAGTTTAGTTATGGGACAGTCCACAGATACGCAGTATTTT